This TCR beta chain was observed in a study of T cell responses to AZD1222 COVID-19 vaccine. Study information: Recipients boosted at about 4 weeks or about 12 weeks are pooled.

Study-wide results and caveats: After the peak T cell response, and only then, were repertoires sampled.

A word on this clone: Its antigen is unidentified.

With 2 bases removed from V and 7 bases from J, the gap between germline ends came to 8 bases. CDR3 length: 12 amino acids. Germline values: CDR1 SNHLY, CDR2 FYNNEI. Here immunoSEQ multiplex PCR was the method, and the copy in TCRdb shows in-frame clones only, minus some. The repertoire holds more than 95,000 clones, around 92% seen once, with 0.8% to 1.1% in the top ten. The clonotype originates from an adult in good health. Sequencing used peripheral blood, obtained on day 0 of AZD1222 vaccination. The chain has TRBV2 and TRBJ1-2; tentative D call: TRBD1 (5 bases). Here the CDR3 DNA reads TGTGCCAGCAGTGAAAATGGGGCTGGCTACACCTTC. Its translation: CASSENGAGYTF.